This is a list of T cell receptor beta chains from one sample in a study of T cell responses to AZD1222 COVID-19 vaccine. Some clones are missing from TCRdb's copy, which holds only in-frame ones; the method was immunoSEQ multiplex PCR. Here the sample spans about 150,000 clones, approximately 94% being singletons. This specimen was peripheral blood, taken on day 0 of AZD1222 vaccination. The receptors come from an adult in good health. The CDR3 runs from the conserved cysteine through the conserved F or W. The D gene is left open where the match is weak. Not every row has a clone size; where given, it reads once, few, many or a size class.

V gene	clone size	D gene	J gene	CDR3 protein	CDR3 DNA
TRBV18	.	.	TRBJ1-4	CASSPTQGFRNEKLFF	TGTGCCAGCTCACCTACCCAGGGTTTCAGAAATGAAAAACTGTTTTTT
TRBV6-5	.	.	TRBJ1-2	CASGAGPRGYGYTF	TGTGCCAGCGGGGCGGGTCCAAGAGGCTATGGCTACACCTTC
TRBV10-3	.	TRBD2	TRBJ2-5	CAISEIAGGQETQYF	TGTGCCATCAGTGAAATTGCGGGGGGGCAAGAGACCCAGTACTTC
TRBV7-2	.	.	TRBJ2-5	CASSSSVRRGETQYF	TGTGCCAGCAGCTCATCCGTCCGGCGGGGAGAGACCCAGTACTTC
TRBV7-3	.	.	TRBJ2-1	CASSLSVGNEQFF	TGTGCCAGCAGCTTATCAGTGGGCAATGAGCAGTTCTTC
TRBV28	.	.	TRBJ1-3	CASSTGDNSGNTIYF	TGTGCCAGCAGCACGGGGGACAACTCTGGAAACACCATATATTTT
TRBV2	.	.	TRBJ2-1	CASSERWGEQFF	TGTGCCAGCAGTGAACGATGGGGTGAGCAGTTCTTC
TRBV3-1/TRBV3-2	once	TRBD2	TRBJ2-1	CASSRVGTSGNEQFF	TGTGCCAGCAGCCGGGTAGGGACTAGCGGGAATGAGCAGTTCTTC
TRBV10-3	.	.	TRBJ1-1	CATAGTEAFF	TGTGCCACAGCGGGGACTGAAGCTTTCTTT
TRBV2	.	.	TRBJ1-6	CASSDGVVPSPLHF	TGTGCCAGCAGTGATGGCGTCGTCCCTTCACCCCTCCACTTT
TRBV20-1	.	TRBD2	TRBJ2-5	CSASSDGTSGAAQETQYF	TGCAGTGCTAGTAGTGACGGGACTAGCGGGGCAGCCCAAGAGACCCAGTACTTC
TRBV30	.	.	TRBJ2-5	CARSNPPETQYF	TGTGCCAGGAGTAATCCCCCCGAGACCCAGTACTTC
TRBV7-2	.	TRBD1	TRBJ1-5	CASSSWTGSNQPQHF	TGTGCCAGCAGCTCCTGGACAGGGAGCAATCAGCCCCAGCATTTT
TRBV5-4	.	.	TRBJ1-2	CASSSPGGEYGYTF	TGTGCCAGCAGCTCCCCCGGGGGCGAATATGGCTACACCTTC
TRBV7-9	.	.	TRBJ2-1	CASSPVAISYNEQFF	TGTGCCAGCAGCCCCGTAGCGATATCCTACAATGAGCAGTTCTTC
TRBV7-2	.	.	TRBJ1-3	CASRRQNGNTIYF	TGTGCCAGCAGGAGACAGAATGGAAACACCATATATTTT
TRBV21-1	once	.	TRBJ1-6	CASSQGKSYNSPLHF	TGTGCCAGCAGCCAGGGAAAGTCCTATAATTCACCCCTCCACTTT
TRBV5-1	.	.	TRBJ1-1	CASSGIPGVVNTEAFF	TGCGCCAGCAGCGGGATTCCGGGGGTTGTGAACACTGAAGCTTTCTTT
TRBV7-9	.	.	TRBJ1-5	CASSPGGNQPQHF	TGTGCCAGCAGCCCCGGGGGGAATCAGCCCCAGCATTTT
TRBV25-1	.	TRBD1	TRBJ1-2	CASSSRTGEVYGYTF	TGTGCCAGCAGTTCTCGGACAGGGGAGGTCTATGGCTACACCTTC
TRBV19	.	.	TRBJ2-5	CATQGVGGRQETQYF	TGTGCCACCCAAGGTGTGGGAGGCAGGCAGGAGACCCAGTACTTC
TRBV3-1/TRBV3-2	.	.	TRBJ1-1	CASSQDGRVNTEAFF	TGTGCCAGCAGCCAAGATGGACGGGTGAACACTGAAGCTTTCTTT
TRBV19	.	TRBD1	TRBJ1-2	CASSPQTGVPYGYTF	TGTGCCAGTAGTCCTCAAACAGGGGTCCCCTATGGCTACACCTTC
TRBV19	.	.	TRBJ2-5	CASSMSAGRETQYF	TGTGCCAGTAGTATGAGTGCGGGTAGAGAGACCCAGTACTTC
TRBV6-5	.	TRBD1	TRBJ2-2	CASSLRGQAGELFF	TGTGCCAGCAGTTTGAGGGGGCAGGCCGGGGAGCTGTTTTTT
TRBV7-2	once	.	TRBJ2-3	CASSLALTQGSTDTQYF	TGTGCCAGCAGCTTAGCTCTAACTCAGGGGAGCACAGATACGCAGTATTTT
TRBV7-9	.	.	TRBJ1-2	CASSLTEGYTF	TGTGCCAGCAGCTTAACAGAAGGCTACACCTTC